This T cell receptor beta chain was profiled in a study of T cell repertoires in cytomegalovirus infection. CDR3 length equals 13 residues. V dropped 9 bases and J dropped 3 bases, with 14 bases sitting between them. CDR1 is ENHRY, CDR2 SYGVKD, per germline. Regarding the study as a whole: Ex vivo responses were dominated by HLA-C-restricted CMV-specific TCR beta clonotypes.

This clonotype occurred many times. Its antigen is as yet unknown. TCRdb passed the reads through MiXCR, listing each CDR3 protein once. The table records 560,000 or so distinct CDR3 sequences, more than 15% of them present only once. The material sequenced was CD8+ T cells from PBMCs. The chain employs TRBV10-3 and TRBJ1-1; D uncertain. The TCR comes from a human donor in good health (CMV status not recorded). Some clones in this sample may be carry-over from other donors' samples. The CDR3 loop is CAISAGGDTEAFF. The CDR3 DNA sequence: TGTGCCATTTCAGCTGGCGGAGACACTGAAGCTTTCTTT.